This entry is about one T cell receptor (beta chain). The length of the CDR3 is 14 residues. Trimming at V came to 7 bases and at J to 5 bases, leaving 6 bases not matched to a gene. Germline CDR1 is SGHTA and CDR2 is FQGNSA. Treatment here: some 20 received Ad26.COV2.S at low or high dose, single or two shots; five or six received placebo; per-sample allocation not given. Specimens were obtained on day 63 following the first vaccine or placebo injection. This specimen belongs to a study of Ad26.COV2.S vaccination and SARS-CoV-2 variants. Here immunoSEQ multiplex PCR was the method, and the copy in TCRdb shows in-frame clones only, minus some. The table lists approximately 340,000 clones, about 85% of them singletons.

This clonotype was obtained from a person between 18 and 65 years old who received the Ad26.COV2.S COVID-19 vaccine or a placebo. Sequencing was performed on peripheral blood, taken in a trial of Ad26.COV2.S vaccine versus placebo. The V and J genes are TRBV7-2 and TRBJ2-5, with 11 positions matching TRBD1. The CDR3 loop is CASIRTGGWETQYF. The DNA of the CDR3 is TGTGCCAGCATCCGGACAGGGGGCTGGGAGACCCAGTACTTC.